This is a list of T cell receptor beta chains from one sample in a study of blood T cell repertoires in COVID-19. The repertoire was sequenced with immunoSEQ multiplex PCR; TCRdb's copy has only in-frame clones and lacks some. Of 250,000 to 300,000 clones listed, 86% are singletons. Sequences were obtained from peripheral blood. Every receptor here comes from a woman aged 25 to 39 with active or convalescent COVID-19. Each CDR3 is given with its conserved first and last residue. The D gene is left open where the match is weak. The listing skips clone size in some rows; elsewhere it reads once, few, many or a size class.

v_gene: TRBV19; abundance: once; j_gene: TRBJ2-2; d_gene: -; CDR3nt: TGTGCCAGTAGTGTCCACAGGGCTTCCGGGGAGCTGTTTTTT; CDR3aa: CASSVHRASGELFF
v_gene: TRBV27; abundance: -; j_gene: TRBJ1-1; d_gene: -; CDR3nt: TGTGCCACCGGCACAGGGAGGGGGGGGAACACTGAAGCTTTCTTT; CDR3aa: CATGTGRGGNTEAFF
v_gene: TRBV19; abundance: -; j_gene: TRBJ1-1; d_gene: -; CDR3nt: TGTGCCAGTAGTATTACAGGGACCAGCACTGAAGCTTTCTTT; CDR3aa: CASSITGTSTEAFF
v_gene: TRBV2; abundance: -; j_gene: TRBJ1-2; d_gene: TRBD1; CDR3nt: TGTGCCAGCAGTGGCAACGAACAGGGGGCGGTTATAGGCTACACCTTC; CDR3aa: CASSGNEQGAVIGYTF
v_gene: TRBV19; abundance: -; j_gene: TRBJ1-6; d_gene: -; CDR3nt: TGTGCCAGTAGTATCGAGACAGAAAATTCACCCCTCCACTTT; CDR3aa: CASSIETENSPLHF
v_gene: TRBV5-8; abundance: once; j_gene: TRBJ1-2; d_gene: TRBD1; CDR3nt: TGTGCCAGCAGCGACCCAAAACAGGGGCTATTGGCTAACTATGGCTACACCTTC; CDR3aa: CASSDPKQGLLANYGYTF
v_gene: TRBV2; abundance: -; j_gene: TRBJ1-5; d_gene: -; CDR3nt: TGTGCCAGCAGTGGGACGGGGGGCAATCAGCCCCAGCATTTT; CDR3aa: CASSGTGGNQPQHF
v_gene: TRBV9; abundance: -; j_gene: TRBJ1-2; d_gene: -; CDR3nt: TGTGCCAGCAGCGGCGGGGAGGTGGGCTACACCTTC; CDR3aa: CASSGGEVGYTF
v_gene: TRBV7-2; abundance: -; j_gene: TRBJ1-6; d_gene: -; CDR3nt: TGTGCCAGCAGCTTAACCCAGGGAATCTATAATTCACCCCTCCACTTT; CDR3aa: CASSLTQGIYNSPLHF
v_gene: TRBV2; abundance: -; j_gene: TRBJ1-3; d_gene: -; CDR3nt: TGTGCCAGCAGTGAAGATGCGGGAAACACCATATATTTT; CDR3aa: CASSEDAGNTIYF
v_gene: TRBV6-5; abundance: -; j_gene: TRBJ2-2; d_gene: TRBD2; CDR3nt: TGTGCCAGCAGTTACGGTAGCGGGGGGTCCGGGGAGCTGTTTTTT; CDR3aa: CASSYGSGGSGELFF
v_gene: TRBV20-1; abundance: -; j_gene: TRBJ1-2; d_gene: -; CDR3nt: TGCGGCGTTCCGACAGGCTATGGCTACACCTTC; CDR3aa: CGVPTGYGYTF
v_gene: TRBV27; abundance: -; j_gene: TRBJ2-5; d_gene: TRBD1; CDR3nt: TGTGCCAGCCGTCGACGACAGGGGGCACGGGAGACCCAGTACTTC; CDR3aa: CASRRRQGARETQYF
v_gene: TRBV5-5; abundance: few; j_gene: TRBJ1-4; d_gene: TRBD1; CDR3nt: TGTGCCAGCAAAAAGGGACAGGGAGAAAAACTGTTTTTT; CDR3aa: CASKKGQGEKLFF
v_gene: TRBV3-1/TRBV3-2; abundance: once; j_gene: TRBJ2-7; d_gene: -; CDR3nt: TGTGCCAGCAGCCAAGAAAGCCAGCGGAGGCCCAGGGAGCAGTACTTC; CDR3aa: CASSQESQRRPREQYF
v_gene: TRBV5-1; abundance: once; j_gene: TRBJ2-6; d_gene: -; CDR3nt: TGCGCCAGCAGCCCGGGAACAGGGCACTCTGGGGCCAACGTCCTGACTTTC; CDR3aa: CASSPGTGHSGANVLTF
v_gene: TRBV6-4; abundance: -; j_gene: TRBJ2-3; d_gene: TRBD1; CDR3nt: TGTGCCAGCAGTGACTCGGGACAGGGGGCAGATACGCAGTATTTT; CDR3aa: CASSDSGQGADTQYF
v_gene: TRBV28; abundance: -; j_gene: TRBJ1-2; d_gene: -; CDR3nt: TGTGCCAGCAGTCCCAGGTGGGGGGGAGCGAGCTGGGAAATATATGGCTACACCTTC; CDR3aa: CASSPRWGGASWEIYGYTF
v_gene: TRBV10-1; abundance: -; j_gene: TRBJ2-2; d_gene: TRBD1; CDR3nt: TGCGCCAGCAGACCGGGACAGTCGAACACCGGGGAGCTGTTTTTT; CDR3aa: CASRPGQSNTGELFF
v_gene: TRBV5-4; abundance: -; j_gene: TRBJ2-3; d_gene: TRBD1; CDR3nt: TGTGCCAGCAGCTTGGCTGAGGGGGCTCGGGATACGCAGTATTTT; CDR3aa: CASSLAEGARDTQYF
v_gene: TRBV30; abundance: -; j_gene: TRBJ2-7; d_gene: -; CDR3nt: TGTGCCTGGAGTGTAAACTTCGGGGAGCAGTACTTC; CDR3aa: CAWSVNFGEQYF
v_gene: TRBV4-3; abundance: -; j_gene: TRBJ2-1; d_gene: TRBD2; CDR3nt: TGCGCCAGCAGCCGCACCTTAGCGGGGTGGGACAATGAGCAGTTCTTC; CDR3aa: CASSRTLAGWDNEQFF
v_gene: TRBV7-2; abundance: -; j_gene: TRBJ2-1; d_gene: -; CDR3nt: TGTGCCAGCAGCGCCTATGGGGGGGCGGGTAATGAGCAGTTCTTC; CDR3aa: CASSAYGGAGNEQFF
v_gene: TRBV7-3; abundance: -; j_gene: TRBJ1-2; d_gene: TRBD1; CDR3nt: TGTGCCAGCAGCTTGGGGACAGGGGGCGGCTACACCTTC; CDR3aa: CASSLGTGGGYTF
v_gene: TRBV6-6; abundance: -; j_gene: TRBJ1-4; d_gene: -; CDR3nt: TGTGCCAGCTACTCAGGGGCAGATCTTAATGAAAAACTGTTTTTT; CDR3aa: CASYSGADLNEKLFF
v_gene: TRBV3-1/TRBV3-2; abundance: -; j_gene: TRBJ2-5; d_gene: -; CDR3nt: TGTGCCAGCAGCCTCGCGGGACTGTCATGGACCCAGTACTTC; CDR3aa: CASSLAGLSWTQYF
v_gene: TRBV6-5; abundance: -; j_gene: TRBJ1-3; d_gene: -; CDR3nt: TGTGCCAGCAGTTCCCGGACAGCCGCAAACACCATATATTTT; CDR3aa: CASSSRTAANTIYF
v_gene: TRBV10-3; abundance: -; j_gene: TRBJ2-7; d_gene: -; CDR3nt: TGTGCCATCAGTGAGCCAAGACAGACCCTCGAGCAGTACTTC; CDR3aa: CAISEPRQTLEQYF
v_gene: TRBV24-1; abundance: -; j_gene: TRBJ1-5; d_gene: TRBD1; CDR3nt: TGTGCCACCAGTGATTCGACAGGGGTAGGGAATCAGCCCCAGCATTTT; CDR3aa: CATSDSTGVGNQPQHF
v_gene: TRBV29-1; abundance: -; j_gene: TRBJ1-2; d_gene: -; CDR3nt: TGCAGCGTAGCACGGGGTTTGCGCTACACCTTC; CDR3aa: CSVARGLRYTF